The 32 T cell receptor beta chains reported below all come from one sample, sequenced in a study of a mutant IDH1 vaccine in newly diagnosed glioma. Clones were read by immunoSEQ multiplex PCR, and TCRdb kept only the in-frame ones, dropping some. Of some 80,000 clones in the sample, around 83% were seen once. Time point of the sample: week 23, last vaccination. Vaccinated patients received 300 ug of mutant IDH1 20-mer peptide per dose, with topical imiquimod. Their cognate antigens are unknown. Sequencing used PBMCs, obtained from a glioma patient whose treatment included an IDH1 peptide vaccine. The receptors were gathered from a woman in her fifties or sixties with glioma.

V gene TRBV5-1 combines with J gene TRBJ2-2; D gene unclear. V lost 2 bases, J lost 1 base, and 12 bases lay in between. In germline, CDR1 is SGHRS, CDR2 YFSETQ. There are 16 residues in the CDR3. The CDR3 protein is CASSFTAIRNTGELFF. DNA for the CDR3: TGCGCCAGCAGCTTTACAGCGATCCGGAACACCGGGGAGCTGTTTTTT. Supplemented by reference TRBV5-1 and TRBJ2-2, the full variable domain reads KAGVTQTPRYLIKTRGQQVTLSCSPISGHRSVSWYQQTPGQGLQFLFEYFSETQRNKGNFPGRFSGRQFSNSRSEMNVSTLELGDSALYLCASSFTAIRNTGELFFGEGSRLTVL.

The CDR3 loop reads CASSDGAGGWTGQETQYF. In nucleotides, the CDR3 is TGCGCCAGCAGTGATGGGGCGGGAGGGTGGACGGGCCAAGAGACCCAGTACTTC. This rearrangement joins TRBV10-2 to TRBJ2-5; TRBD2 matches at 9 bases. V shed 3 bases, J shed 1 base, and the junction held 12 bases outside the gene matches. This CDR3 region has 18 residues. Germline CDR1 and CDR2: WSHSY and SAAADI.

V and J are TRBV6-6 and TRBJ2-7; TRBD1 aligns across 9 bases. The CDR3 has 14 amino acids. CDR1 MNHNY and CDR2 SVGAGI come from the germline V gene (reference sequence). V shed 6 bases, J shed 2 bases, and the junction held 5 bases outside the gene matches. The CDR3 spells CASSKDRGPYEQYF. Written as DNA, the CDR3 is TGTGCCAGCAGCAAGGACAGGGGACCCTACGAGCAGTACTTC.

This clone was observed a few times. The chain joins TRBV10-3 to TRBJ1-1, with 7 bases that match TRBD1. The CDR3 runs to 13 residues. Trimming removed 4 bases from V and 4 bases from J; junction bases left unmatched: 3. Germline CDR1 is ENHRY and CDR2 is SYGVKD. CDR3 sequence: CAISGRGGTEAFF. CDR3 nucleotide sequence: TGTGCCATCAGTGGCAGGGGGGGCACTGAAGCTTTCTTT.

The chain joins TRBV28 to TRBJ1-4, with D unclear. Trimming removed 10 bases from V and 3 bases from J, with 15 bases in between. CDR1 MDHEN and CDR2 SYDVKM come from the germline V gene. This CDR3 has 14 residues. The CDR3, as DNA: TGTGCCACCTACGATCGAGGGTCTAATGAAAAACTGTTTTTT. Encoded protein: CATYDRGSNEKLFF. Combining the CDR3 with reference TRBV28 and TRBJ1-4 gives the whole variable domain DVKVTQSSRYLVKRTGEKVFLECVQDMDHENMFWYRQDPGLGLRLIYFSYDVKMKEKGDIPEGYSVSREKKERFSLILESASTNQTSMYLCATYDRGSNEKLFFGSGTQLSVL.

CDR3 DNA: TGTGCCAGCAGTCAGCGTTACATTGATAGCTATGGCTACACCTTC. It codes for CASSQRYIDSYGYTF. J is TRBJ1-2 and V is TRBV6-1; D not resolved. Trimming stripped 5 bases from V and 4 bases from J, with 17 bases between. Germline V CDR1 and CDR2: MNHNS, SASEGT. The CDR3 length is 15 residues.

The chain is built from TRBV11-2 and TRBJ2-3; no definite D call. The length of the CDR3 is 12 residues. CDR1 and CDR2 from the germline V gene are SGHAT and FQNNGV. V shed 2 bases and J shed 4 bases, with 4 bases lying between them. CDR3 amino acids: CASSLWPDTQYF. CDR3 DNA: TGTGCCAGCAGCTTATGGCCAGATACGCAGTATTTT.

This clone was seen a single time. The rearrangement links TRBV11-2 to TRBJ2-7, with 9 bases that match TRBD1. The V gene's germline CDR1 is SGHAT and CDR2 FQNNGV. V was pared by 1 base and J by 3 bases, with 1 base of the junction left unmatched. The CDR3 is 14 amino acids. The CDR3 sequence is CASSLGGQGYEQYF. The DNA of the CDR3 is TGTGCCAGCAGCTTAGGGGGACAGGGCTACGAGCAGTACTTC.

In this sample, this clone turned up a few times. The chain has TRBV10-3 and TRBJ1-1; perhaps TRBD1 as D (5 bases). The CDR3 totals 13 residues. The germline gives CDR1 ENHRY, CDR2 SYGVKD. V lost 9 bases and J 4 bases, leaving 15 bases between the germline ends. CDR3 sequence (DNA): TGTGCCATACGAGGGGTCCATGGCACTGAAGCTTTCTTT. Its translation is CAIRGVHGTEAFF.

The V gene is TRBV18, the J gene TRBJ1-2; 11 bases map to TRBD1. After removal of 3 bases from V and 5 bases from J, the junction contained 5 bases not matched to a gene. Germline V gene sequence: CDR1 KGHSH, CDR2 LQKENI. The CDR3 is 15 amino acids. CDR3 nucleotides: TGTGCCAGCTCACCCGGGACAGGGGGAGAGTATGGCTACACCTTC. Translated, it gives CASSPGTGGEYGYTF.

The J gene is TRBJ2-7, the V gene TRBV18; D call uncertain. V was shortened by 2 bases and J by 7 bases, with 15 bases between the two germline ends. Per germline, CDR1 KGHSH and CDR2 LQKENI. CDR3 size: 14 residues. CDR3 sequence: CASSPGTSDGEQYF. CDR3 DNA sequence: TGTGCCAGCTCACCAGGTACCTCGGATGGGGAGCAGTACTTC.

A remark on this clone: The sample has other DNA sequences that encode this CDR3 too. The CDR3 DNA reads TGTGCCAGCAGCGTAGCTACAGGGTTCTCCTACGAGCAGTACTTC. Protein sequence: CASSVATGFSYEQYF. The chain uses TRBV9 and TRBJ2-7, with D possibly being TRBD1 (6 bases). Germline CDR1 reads SGDLS; CDR2 reads YYNGEE. The V end lost 0 bases, the J end lost 0 bases, and 10 bases lay between the germline ends. The CDR3 spans 15 residues.

The chain employs TRBV2 and TRBJ2-3, with D unclear. V dropped 7 bases and J dropped 4 bases, with 18 bases sitting between them. The CDR3 length is 15 residues. CDR1 SNHLY and CDR2 FYNNEI come from the germline V gene. CDR3 residues: CASKEKDLISDTQYF. In DNA form, the CDR3 reads TGTGCCAGCAAAGAGAAGGACCTAATATCAGATACGCAGTATTTT. The whole variable domain, filled in from reference TRBV2 and TRBJ2-3, reads EPEVTQTPSHQVTQMGQEVILRCVPISNHLYFYWYRQILGQKVEFLVSFYNNEISEKSEIFDDQFSVERPDGSNFTLKIRSTKLEDSAMYFCASKEKDLISDTQYFGPGTRLTVL.

This clone was seen just once. The chain recombines TRBV25-1 with TRBJ2-7; D is tentatively TRBD1 or TRBD2 (5 bases each). The CDR3 covers 13 residues. Germline lookup yields CDR1 MGHDK and CDR2 SYGVNS. V was clipped by 6 bases and J by 0 bases, with 9 bases between them. The CDR3 is CASSRESSYEQYF. The CDR3 DNA reads TGTGCCAGCAGCAGGGAGAGCTCCTACGAGCAGTACTTC.

The chain is built from TRBV10-2 and TRBJ2-5; TRBD1 agrees at 10 bases. The germline V gene has CDR1 WSHSY and CDR2 SAAADI. The CDR3 is 15 residues long. V trimming: 3 bases; J trimming: 4 bases; junction bases outside the gene matches: 5. Here the CDR3 reads CASSDRDRGGETQYF. DNA for the CDR3: TGCGCCAGCAGTGACCGGGACAGGGGCGGAGAGACCCAGTACTTC.

The rearrangement links TRBV11-2 to TRBJ2-2; 8 positions match TRBD1. CDR3 size: 14 residues. Germline V lookup: CDR1 SGHAT, CDR2 FQNNGV. The V gene end was trimmed by 1 base and the J gene end by 13 bases; junction bases not matched to a gene: 8. DNA of the CDR3: TGTGCCAGCAGCTTAGGCCTAACAGGGGGGTTGCTGTTTTTT. It yields the protein CASSLGLTGGLLFF. The variable domain in full, completed from reference TRBV11-2 and TRBJ2-2, reads EAGVAQSPRYKIIEKRQSVAFWCNPISGHATLYWYQQILGQGPKLLIQFQNNGVVDDSQLPKDRFSAERLKGVDSTLKIQPAKLEDSAVYLCASSLGLTGGLLFFGEGSRLTVL.

The chain joins TRBV7-9 to TRBJ2-1, with a weak D call TRBD1 (5 bases). Germline V CDR1 and CDR2: SEHNR, FQNEAQ (reference sequence). V lost 5 bases, J lost 0 bases, and 14 bases lay in between. This CDR3 has 16 residues. DNA for the CDR3: TGTGCCAGCAGCCAGGGATTTGCCAGCTCCTACAATGAGCAGTTCTTC. Translation gives CASSQGFASSYNEQFF.

The chain recombines TRBV7-8 with TRBJ2-6, with D unclear. The ends were cut back, 5 bases at V and 0 bases at J, with 8 bases in the middle. Germline CDR1 and CDR2: SGHVS and FQNEAQ. CDR3 length: 15 residues. CDR3 bases: TGTGCCAGCAGCCCCCGGTTCTCTGGGGCCAACGTCCTGACTTTC. Translated, it gives CASSPRFSGANVLTF. Complete variable domain (other parts from reference TRBV7-8 and TRBJ2-6): GAGVSQSPRYKVAKRGQDVALRCDPISGHVSLFWYQQALGQGPEFLTYFQNEAQLDKSGLPSDRFFAERPEGSVSTLKIQRTQQEDSAVYLCASSPRFSGANVLTFGAGSRLTVL.

The chain carries TRBV9 and TRBJ2-5, with 8 bases aligning to TRBD1. The CDR3 has 16 amino acids. Looked up from germline, CDR1 is SGDLS and CDR2 is YYNGEE. The J segment lost 5 bases and the V segment lost 0 bases, leaving 9 bases of the junction unmatched. DNA of the CDR3: TGTGCCAGCAGCGTAGCCCCCCAGGGGGCTATCGAGACCCAGTACTTC. Encoded protein: CASSVAPQGAIETQYF.

The CDR3 sequence: CASSLSSGSDGYTF. The CDR3 DNA reads TGTGCCAGCAGTTTATCGTCAGGTTCGGATGGCTACACCTTC. V gene TRBV27 combines with J gene TRBJ1-2; D unclear. Germline CDR1 reads MNHEY; CDR2 reads SMNVEV (reference sequence). V dropped 0 bases and J dropped 6 bases, with 11 bases sitting between them. The CDR3 covers 14 residues.

The chain recombines TRBV10-2 with TRBJ1-1, with D possibly TRBD1 on 5 matching bases. CDR1 is WSHSY and CDR2 is SAAADI in the germline V gene. The CDR3 has 14 amino acids. V shed 5 bases and J shed 6 bases, with 16 bases lying between them. The CDR3 loop reads CASSWQGKAAEAFF. In DNA form, the CDR3 reads TGCGCCAGCAGTTGGCAGGGTAAGGCCGCTGAAGCTTTCTTT.

The chain employs TRBV7-9 and TRBJ1-5; possibly TRBD1 for D (6 bases). The CDR3 sequence is 15 residues long. CDR1 and CDR2 from the germline V gene are SEHNR and FQNEAQ (reference sequence). The V end was cut by 1 base, the J end by 1 base, with 8 bases between. The CDR3, as DNA: TGTGCCAGCAGCTTAGAGGGGGGCAGCAATCAGCCCCAGCATTTT. Its protein product is CASSLEGGSNQPQHF.

The table lists this clone with a few counts. This rearrangement joins TRBV29-1 to TRBJ1-1; D uncertain. The CDR3 has 14 residues. Germline V gives CDR1 SQVTM, CDR2 ANQGSEA. The CDR3 is CSSVRSDMNTEAFF. The CDR3 nucleotides read TGCAGTTCCGTTAGGTCAGACATGAACACTGAAGCTTTCTTT.

The chain couples TRBV10-3 to TRBJ2-7, with TRBD2 matching over 7 bases. Germline V gene lookup returns CDR1 ENHRY and CDR2 SYGVKD. The trim removed 4 bases at V and 3 bases at J, leaving 6 bases unmatched. CDR3 length: 14 amino acids. CDR3 nucleotides: TGTGCCATCAGTGTGGCGGGAGTCGGCTACGAGCAGTACTTC. Translated, it gives CAISVAGVGYEQYF.

This chain links TRBV5-6 with TRBJ1-1, with a tentative D call TRBD1 (5 bases). CDR1 and CDR2 from the germline V gene are SGHDT and YYEEEE. There are 16 residues in the CDR3. The V and J ends lost 4 bases and 3 bases respectively, with 19 bases between them. The CDR3 bases are TGTGCCAGCAGCGCCCTGCGGGGGGGGACGGACACTGAAGCTTTCTTT. Its translation is CASSALRGGTDTEAFF.

The J gene is TRBJ2-5, the V gene TRBV6-5; D is unclear. Germline CDR1 is MNHEY and CDR2 is SVGAGI. This CDR3 comprises 11 residues. Trimming removed 7 bases at V and 5 bases at J, with 8 bases between. This chain's CDR3 is CASKKKETQYF. The CDR3 bases are TGTGCCAGCAAAAAAAAGGAGACCCAGTACTTC.

The chain links TRBV6-6 to TRBJ1-2; tentatively, D is TRBD1 (5 bases). This CDR3 contains 13 residues. The V gene lost 4 bases and the J gene lost 4 bases, with 10 bases spanning the gap. The germline V gene has CDR1 MNHNY and CDR2 SVGAGI (reference sequence). The CDR3 DNA is TGTGCCAGCAGTTCGACAGTGGGCTATGGCTACACCTTC. Residues: CASSSTVGYGYTF.

The chain has TRBV11-3 and TRBJ2-4, with TRBD2 matching 7 bases. In germline, CDR1 is SGHNT, CDR2 YENEEA. The CDR3 has 13 residues. Losses at the gene ends were 5 bases for V and 5 bases for J; bases not matched to a gene: 3. The CDR3 region is CASSQRGENIQYF. In DNA, the CDR3 is TGTGCCAGCAGCCAGCGGGGAGAAAACATTCAGTACTTC.

This clone was observed a few times. The chain carries TRBV7-9 and TRBJ2-3; no clear D. This CDR3 region has 13 residues. The ends were cut back, 8 bases at V and 5 bases at J, with 14 bases in the middle. Per the germline V gene, CDR1 is SEHNR and CDR2 is FQNEAQ (reference sequence). CDR3 in amino acids: CASVRWRVDTQYF. The CDR3 coding sequence is TGTGCCAGCGTGCGATGGAGAGTAGATACGCAGTATTTT.

The V call is TRBV30, the J call TRBJ1-2, with a possible D match to TRBD1 (6 bases). This CDR3 region has 15 residues. The V gene lost 1 base and the J gene lost 4 bases, with 16 bases spanning the gap. Germline CDR1 GTSNPN, CDR2 SVGIG (reference sequence). For the CDR3, the DNA is TGTGCCTGGAGTGAACGCACAGGGAGTCCCTATGGCTACACCTTC. Translation: CAWSERTGSPYGYTF.

The V and J genes are TRBV5-8 and TRBJ2-5, with no clear D. CDR1 is SGHTS and CDR2 is YDEGEE in the germline V gene. With 4 bases removed from V and 0 bases from J, the gap between germline ends came to 19 bases. The CDR3 runs to 17 residues. CDR3 coding DNA: TGTGCCAGCAGCACCAGACATGGAGCGAACTACCAAGAGACCCAGTACTTC. Translated: CASSTRHGANYQETQYF.

The chain recombines TRBV27 with TRBJ1-2; D uncertain. This CDR3 is built from 12 residues. From germline, CDR1 is MNHEY and CDR2 SMNVEV (reference sequence). V dropped 8 bases and J dropped 6 bases, with 13 bases sitting between them. The CDR3 region is CASAAIGHGYTF. The CDR3, as DNA: TGTGCCAGCGCGGCGATCGGACATGGCTACACCTTC.